Below, 27 T cell receptor beta chains from the same sample are listed, as sequenced in a study of a mutant IDH1 vaccine in newly diagnosed glioma. Time point defined: week 5, during vaccination. Topical imiquimod was applied with each vaccine dose, which held 300 ug of mutant IDH1 20-mer peptide. No antigens are known for them. Clones were read by immunoSEQ multiplex PCR, and TCRdb kept only the in-frame ones, dropping some. The sample lists tens of thousands of clones; more than 70% were seen once. Material: PBMCs, obtained from a glioma patient whose treatment included an IDH1 peptide vaccine. All receptors come from a man aged 45-65 years with glioma.

The gene calls are TRBV2 and TRBJ2-4, with D perhaps TRBD1 (6 bases). Germline V gene sequence: CDR1 SNHLY, CDR2 FYNNEI. CDR3 length: 17 amino acids. Trimming took off 5 bases at V and 7 bases at J, with 24 bases between the two ends. The CDR3 DNA sequence: TGTGCCAGCAGTTTTACAGGGTGGGGGTCGTTGGAGAACATTCAGTACTTC. It specifies CASSFTGWGSLENIQYF.

The chain recombines TRBV7-9 with TRBJ2-1; tentatively, D is TRBD1 (6 bases). Trimming took off 3 bases at V and 7 bases at J, with 19 bases between the two ends. The germline V gene encodes CDR1 SEHNR and CDR2 FQNEAQ (reference sequence). The CDR3 is 16 residues long. CDR3 nucleotides: TGTGCCAGCAGCTTCTCCGGGACATACCACGGAAATGAGCAGTTCTTC. This translates into CASSFSGTYHGNEQFF.

Only a few counts were recorded for this clone. This chain joins TRBV6-1 and TRBJ2-3, with a possible D match to TRBD1 (6 bases). In germline, CDR1 is MNHNS, CDR2 SASEGT. Trimming took off 7 bases at V and 2 bases at J, with 10 bases between the two ends. The CDR3 is 13 residues long. This chain's CDR3 is CASIRDNTDTQYF. The CDR3 DNA reads TGTGCCAGCATTCGGGACAACACAGATACGCAGTATTTT.

This chain connects TRBV6-4 to TRBJ2-2; 11 nucleotides agree with TRBD1. J gave up 7 bases and V 3 bases, and 7 bases lay outside the gene matches. The CDR3 has 16 residues. Looked up from germline, CDR1 is MRHNA and CDR2 is SNTAGT. DNA of the CDR3: TGTGCCAGCAGTGATCGGACAGGGGGCGGATACGGGGAGCTGTTTTTT. Its protein product is CASSDRTGGGYGELFF.

This rearrangement joins TRBV28 to TRBJ1-1; D is uncertain. CDR1 is MDHEN, CDR2 SYDVKM, per germline. V was pared by 3 bases and J by 2 bases, with 10 bases between. This CDR3 spans 14 amino acids. The CDR3 coding sequence is TGTGCCAGCAGTTTCTTTCCTTCAAACACTGAAGCTTTCTTT. Its protein product is CASSFFPSNTEAFF.

Details on this clone: Other DNA sequences within the sample encode an identical CDR3. The genes are TRBV18 and TRBJ2-5; D is uncertain. The CDR3 consists of 12 residues. With 1 base removed from V and 3 bases from J, the gap between germline ends came to 3 bases. Looked up from germline, CDR1 is KGHSH and CDR2 is LQKENI. The CDR3 region is CASSPQEETQYF. In DNA form, the CDR3 reads TGTGCCAGCTCACCACAGGAAGAGACCCAGTACTTC.

V gene TRBV30 combines with J gene TRBJ1-2; D is unclear. Per germline, CDR1 GTSNPN and CDR2 SVGIG (reference sequence). Trimming took off 2 bases at V and 6 bases at J, with 10 bases between the two ends. This CDR3 contains 12 residues. CDR3 coding DNA: TGTGCCTGGAGTCCCGAGCGACATGGCTACACCTTC. This translates into CAWSPERHGYTF.

J is TRBJ1-5 and V is TRBV7-9; the match to TRBD1 covers 8 bases. The CDR3 runs to 14 residues. Unmatched junction bases numbered 6, after V lost 5 bases and J lost 6 bases. CDR1 is SEHNR, CDR2 FQNEAQ, per germline (reference sequence). The chain's CDR3 is CASSQGAISQPQHF. In nucleotides, the CDR3 is TGTGCCAGCAGCCAGGGGGCAATAAGTCAGCCCCAGCATTTT.

The chain carries TRBV30 and TRBJ2-7; TRBD2 matches at 10 bases. CDR1 is GTSNPN and CDR2 is SVGIG in the germline V gene (reference sequence). The CDR3 consists of 14 residues. After removal of 1 base from V and 6 bases from J, the junction contained 6 bases not matched to a gene. The CDR3 nucleotides read TGTGCCTGGAGTGCTAAGCGGGGGGGCCGCGAGCAGTACTTC. Its translation: CAWSAKRGGREQYF.

The chain is built from TRBV9 and TRBJ2-3, with D uncertain. Germline CDR1 reads SGDLS; CDR2 reads YYNGEE. The CDR3 totals 14 residues. V was pared by 4 bases and J by 1 base, with 10 bases between. This CDR3 reads CASSLRHGTDTQYF. The CDR3 coding sequence is TGTGCCAGCAGCCTGAGGCATGGCACAGATACGCAGTATTTT.

This clone was detected a few times. The chain is built from TRBV4-1 and TRBJ2-3; D perhaps matches TRBD1 (6 bases). The CDR3 runs to 14 residues. Trimming left V 1 base short and J 14 bases short, with 19 bases between. Germline CDR1 MGHRA, CDR2 YSYEKL. As DNA, the CDR3 is TGCGCCAGCAGCCAAGTACCCACAGGAGCCAGGGGGTATTTT. It is translated as CASSQVPTGARGYF.

The chain couples TRBV5-4 to TRBJ1-2; possibly TRBD1 for D (6 bases). The CDR3 runs 15 residues. Trimming took 0 bases from V and 5 from J, leaving 14 bases between them. The germline V gene has CDR1 SGHNT and CDR2 YYREEE (reference sequence). The CDR3 is CASSLVGATLYGYTF. The CDR3 DNA sequence: TGTGCCAGCAGCTTGGTGGGGGCGACTCTATATGGCTACACCTTC.

V gene TRBV6-5 combines with J gene TRBJ1-1; TRBD1 aligns across 9 bases. With 6 bases clipped from V and 3 bases from J, the junction kept 5 bases outside the gene matches. This CDR3 spans 14 amino acids. Germline V gives CDR1 MNHEY, CDR2 SVGAGI. The CDR3 nucleotides are TGTGCCAGCAGATTTAGACAGGGGGACACTGAAGCTTTCTTT. It codes for CASRFRQGDTEAFF.

CDR3 in DNA: TGTGCCAGCAGCCTTTGGGGGGGCGGCACAGATACGCAGTATTTT. It specifies CASSLWGGGTDTQYF. The rearrangement links TRBV9 to TRBJ2-3; TRBD2 might be the D (7 bases). This CDR3 has 15 amino acids. Trimming pared 4 bases from V and 1 base from J, leaving 13 bases between. Germline CDR1 and CDR2: SGDLS and YYNGEE.

This clone was seen only a few times. CDR3 in DNA: TGTGCCAGCAGTGAGGACCGCTACGAGCAGTACTTC. Its translation: CASSEDRYEQYF. The chain employs TRBV6-1 and TRBJ2-7; D is unresolved. The CDR3 runs 12 residues. V lost 3 bases to trimming and J lost 3 bases, with 6 bases between them. CDR1 MNHNS and CDR2 SASEGT come from the germline V gene.

The chain has TRBV7-2 and TRBJ2-1; D not resolved. CDR1 and CDR2 from the germline V gene are SGHTA and FQGNSA. Trimming left V 1 base short and J 7 bases short, with 11 bases between. The CDR3 totals 14 residues. CDR3 nucleotides: TGTGCCAGCAGCTTAGATAAGGCAGCAAATGAGCAGTTCTTC. This gives the protein CASSLDKAANEQFF.

This clone was counted only a few times. The DNA of the CDR3 is TGTGCCAGCAGTCGCGGGGGCTTCAATCAGCCCCAGCATTTT. It codes for CASSRGGFNQPQHF. The rearrangement links TRBV6-6 to TRBJ1-5; weak D call: TRBD1 (6 bases). The CDR3 has 14 amino acids. Germline CDR1 and CDR2: MNHNY and SVGAGI (reference sequence). Trimming took off 5 bases at V and 3 bases at J, with 11 bases between the two ends.

A few counts support this clone. This chain links TRBV19 with TRBJ2-1, with D hard to call. Trimming cost V 4 bases and J 4 bases, with 17 bases left between them. Germline CDR1 reads LNHDA; CDR2 reads SQIVND (reference sequence). The CDR3 length is 16 residues. CDR3 region: CASSTPRVQQYNEQFF. For the CDR3, the DNA is TGTGCCAGTAGTACCCCACGAGTACAGCAATACAATGAGCAGTTCTTC.

This clone was picked up many times. CDR3 sequence: CAWTTGTSGSNTGELFF. Here the CDR3 DNA reads TGTGCCTGGACCACCGGGACTAGCGGCTCGAACACCGGGGAGCTGTTTTTT. This chain joins TRBV30 and TRBJ2-2; 11 bases line up with TRBD2. The germline V gene encodes CDR1 GTSNPN and CDR2 SVGIG (reference sequence). With V trimmed by 4 bases and J by 0 bases, 7 bases remained unmatched. This CDR3 spans 17 amino acids.

CDR3 coding DNA: TGTGCCAGCAGCTTATCCCTAGATGCCTACGAGCAGTACTTC. It encodes CASSLSLDAYEQYF. This rearrangement joins TRBV7-2 to TRBJ2-7; no clear D. The V gene's germline CDR1 is SGHTA and CDR2 FQGNSA. The CDR3 covers 14 residues. The V gene lost 2 bases and the J gene lost 2 bases, with 10 bases spanning the gap.

The CDR3 DNA is TGTGCCAGCAGTGAACGGGAGACCCAGTACTTC. It yields the protein CASSERETQYF. The V call is TRBV2, the J call TRBJ2-5; no clear D. V dropped 2 bases and J dropped 5 bases, with 3 bases sitting between them. Germline loops: CDR1 SNHLY, CDR2 FYNNEI. The CDR3 runs to 11 residues.

This sequence joins TRBV20-1 and TRBJ2-1, with 7 bases that match TRBD1. Germline CDR1 DFQATT, CDR2 SNEGSKA (reference sequence). V dropped 5 bases and J dropped 9; count of bases not matched to a gene: 4. The CDR3 runs 11 residues. CDR3 nucleotides: TGCAGTGCTGGACAGGTCGGTGAGCAGTTCTTC. It yields the protein CSAGQVGEQFF.

The rearrangement joins TRBV29-1 to TRBJ2-1; unclear D gene. CDR1 is SQVTM, CDR2 ANQGSEA, per germline. The CDR3 is 11 amino acids. The CDR3 coding sequence is TGCAGTCAAGGGTCCTACAATGAGCAGTTCTTC. This translates into CSQGSYNEQFF.

This clone was seen more than once but under ten times. V gene TRBV28 combines with J gene TRBJ1-5; D gene ambiguous. The germline V gene has CDR1 MDHEN and CDR2 SYDVKM. CDR3 length: 12 amino acids. The V end was cut by 4 bases, the J end by 9 bases, with 10 bases between. CDR3 sequence (DNA): TGTGCCAGCAGTTATTCTTATCCGCCCCAGCATTTT. Protein sequence: CASSYSYPPQHF.

This clone was seen just once. This chain connects TRBV11-2 to TRBJ1-2, with D perhaps matching TRBD1 (5 bases). V was clipped by 4 bases and J by 3 bases, with 12 bases between them. CDR1 is SGHAT, CDR2 FQNNGV, per germline. CDR3 size: 14 residues. The CDR3 sequence: CASSSLGGDYGYTF. Written as DNA, the CDR3 is TGTGCCAGCAGCTCCCTCGGGGGGGACTATGGCTACACCTTC.

This clone was recorded once. The rearrangement links TRBV10-1 to TRBJ2-7; 12 bases are a match to TRBD1. Germline values: CDR1 WNHNN, CDR2 SYGVQD (reference sequence). The CDR3 length is 13 residues. The V gene end was trimmed by 7 bases and the J gene end by 5 bases; junction bases not matched to a gene: 3. The DNA for the CDR3 is TGCGCCAGCACCGGGACAGGGGGCGACGAGCAGTACTTC. Its protein is CASTGTGGDEQYF.

This clone was counted a few times. CDR3 loop: CASSYTASGANVLTF. The DNA for the CDR3 is TGTGCCAGCAGTTACACAGCCTCTGGGGCCAACGTCCTGACTTTC. The V call is TRBV6-5, the J call TRBJ2-6; D is unresolved. V was pared by 2 bases and J by 0 bases, with 5 bases between. The CDR3 is 15 amino acids. Germline V gene sequence: CDR1 MNHEY, CDR2 SVGAGI.